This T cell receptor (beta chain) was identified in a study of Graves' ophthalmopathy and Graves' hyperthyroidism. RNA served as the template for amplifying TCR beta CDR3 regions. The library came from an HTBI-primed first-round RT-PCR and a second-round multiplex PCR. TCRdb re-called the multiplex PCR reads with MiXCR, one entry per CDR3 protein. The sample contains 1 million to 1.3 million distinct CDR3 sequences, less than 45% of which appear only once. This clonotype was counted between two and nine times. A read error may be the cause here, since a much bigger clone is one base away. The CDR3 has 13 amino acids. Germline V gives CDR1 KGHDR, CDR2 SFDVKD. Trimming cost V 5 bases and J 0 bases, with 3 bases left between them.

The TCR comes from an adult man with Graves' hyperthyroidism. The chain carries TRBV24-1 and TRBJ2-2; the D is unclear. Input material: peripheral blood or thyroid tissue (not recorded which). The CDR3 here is CATSGSNTGELFF. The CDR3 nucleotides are TGTGCCACCAGTGGATCGAACACCGGGGAGCTGTTTTTT.